The 25 T cell receptor beta chains below come from one sample, sequenced in a study of cytomegalovirus exposure and HLA in healthy donors. The primer mix had 60 Vbeta and 13 Jbeta primers. Assay: immunoSEQ multiplex PCR; the TCRdb copy retains only in-frame clones and omits some. The profile covers about 200,000 clones, with roughly 83% appearing a single time and around 1.5% taken by the ten largest. Sequenced sample: PBMCs. These receptors were taken from a girl under 18 in good health and CMV-seronegative.

The chain combines TRBV4-2 with TRBJ2-1; a possible D gene is TRBD2 (6 bases). The CDR3 covers 14 residues. Per germline, CDR1 LGHNA and CDR2 YNFKEQ. Trimming took 0 bases from V and 14 from J, leaving 17 bases between them. The CDR3 nucleotides are TGTGCCAGCAGCCAAGAATGGGGAGGACAAGCGAAGTTCTTC. This translates into CASSQEWGGQAKFF.

The table lists this clone with a count of one. The CDR3 is CAISEGNGGTTTDTQYF. CDR3 nucleotide sequence: TGTGCCATCAGTGAGGGGAACGGTGGGACTACCACAGATACGCAGTATTTT. This rearrangement joins TRBV10-3 to TRBJ2-3; 7 bases map to TRBD2. CDR1 ENHRY and CDR2 SYGVKD come from the germline V gene. The CDR3 covers 17 residues. The V segment lost 2 bases and the J segment 2 bases; nucleotides outside the gene matches: 10.

The gene calls are TRBV28 and TRBJ1-2; D call uncertain. The CDR3 is made up of 13 amino acids. In germline, CDR1 is MDHEN, CDR2 SYDVKM. The germline V and J ends were trimmed by 8 bases and 2 bases, with 12 bases remaining between them. Written as DNA, the CDR3 is TGTGCCAGCCTAACCTCATCCAACTATGGCTACACCTTC. Protein: CASLTSSNYGYTF.

The chain employs TRBV28 and TRBJ2-7; D is possibly TRBD1 (6 bases). Per germline, CDR1 MDHEN and CDR2 SYDVKM. This CDR3 has 12 amino acids. V lost 6 bases and J 6 bases, leaving 12 bases between the germline ends. CDR3 loop: CASRYLRGEQYF. CDR3 DNA: TGTGCCAGCAGGTACCTCAGGGGCGAGCAGTACTTC.

This chain connects TRBV5-1 to TRBJ2-2; perhaps TRBD2 as D (7 bases). Trimming took off 4 bases at V and 6 bases at J, with 16 bases between the two ends. Germline V gene data show CDR1 as SGHRS and CDR2 as YFSETQ. The CDR3 is 15 amino acids. The CDR3 sequence is CASSPNRAGAGELFF. For the CDR3, the DNA is TGCGCCAGCAGCCCTAACAGGGCGGGGGCCGGGGAGCTGTTTTTT.

The CDR3 region has the DNA TGTGCCAGCAGCTGGGGCGGTACCTACGAGCAGTACTTC. Residues: CASSWGGTYEQYF. The rearrangement links TRBV11-2 to TRBJ2-7; possibly TRBD1 for D (5 bases). This CDR3 contains 13 residues. Germline V CDR1 and CDR2: SGHAT, FQNNGV. V lost 4 bases to trimming and J lost 2 bases, with 9 bases between them.

The rearrangement links TRBV6-5 to TRBJ1-2; 8 nucleotides match TRBD1. CDR3 length: 13 amino acids. V gave up 6 bases and J gave up 6 bases; unmatched junction bases: 6. The germline gives CDR1 MNHEY, CDR2 SVGAGI. CDR3 nucleotides: TGTGCCAGCAGGAGCATACAGGGGGATGGCTACACCTTC. This gives the protein CASRSIQGDGYTF.

The V gene is TRBV6-1, the J gene TRBJ1-2; no reliable D call. The CDR3 covers 15 residues. Trimming cost V 7 bases and J 0 bases, with 15 bases left between them. CDR1 and CDR2 from the germline V gene are MNHNS and SASEGT. CDR3 residues: CASIARWEANYGYTF. CDR3 sequence (DNA): TGTGCCAGCATAGCCCGGTGGGAGGCTAACTATGGCTACACCTTC.

The CDR3 DNA is TGTGCCAGCAAGTACAGGGGATCATCTCCCCTCCACTTT. Protein sequence: CASKYRGSSPLHF. This rearrangement joins TRBV27 to TRBJ1-6; 7 positions match TRBD1. The CDR3 contains 13 residues. Germline V gene data show CDR1 as MNHEY and CDR2 as SMNVEV (reference sequence). The trim removed 7 bases at V and 13 bases at J, leaving 10 bases unmatched.

Comment on this clone: One junction end does not reproduce the germline sequence, and a read error may be involved. The chain uses TRBV7-9 and TRBJ2-7; D unclear. Germline V CDR1 and CDR2: SEHNR, FQNEAQ (reference sequence). The length of the CDR3 is 11 residues. In DNA, the CDR3 is TGTTCCAGCAGCCACCCTAACGAGCAGTACTTC. This translates into CSSSHPNEQYF.

This clone was picked up a small number of times. The same CDR3 arises from other DNA sequences in this sample as well. This chain joins TRBV7-6 and TRBJ2-7; 8 bases align to TRBD1. The trim removed 5 bases at V and 4 bases at J, leaving 7 bases unmatched. The CDR3 extends over 14 amino acids. Germline CDR1 and CDR2: SGHVS and FNYEAQ. CDR3 sequence: CASSLGTGTYEQYF. CDR3 DNA: TGTGCCAGCAGCCTAGGGACAGGAACATACGAGCAGTACTTC.

The J gene is TRBJ2-7, the V gene TRBV18, with unresolved D. Germline assignment: CDR1 KGHSH and CDR2 LQKENI. The CDR3 is 15 residues long. The V gene lost 1 base and the J gene lost 3 bases, with 13 bases spanning the gap. The CDR3 protein is CASSPLEVSVYEQYF. The CDR3 nucleotides read TGTGCCAGCTCACCACTCGAAGTGAGTGTCTACGAGCAGTACTTC.

The chain couples TRBV7-8 to TRBJ1-2; weak D call: TRBD1 (6 bases). CDR3 length: 14 residues. Germline-derived CDR1 and CDR2 are SGHVS and FQNEAQ. Trimming left V 1 base short and J 3 bases short, with 9 bases between. The CDR3 sequence is CASSLVPGDYGYTF. DNA for the CDR3: TGTGCCAGCAGCTTAGTCCCAGGGGACTATGGCTACACCTTC.

This clone was detected a few times. The V and J genes are TRBV27 and TRBJ1-2; D gene ambiguous. The CDR3 spans 14 residues. Trimming removed 2 bases at V and 7 bases at J, with 14 bases between. Germline V gene data show CDR1 as MNHEY and CDR2 as SMNVEV (reference sequence). CDR3 in DNA: TGTGCCAGCAGTTTACCCCGACATTTATCTGGCTACACCTTC. Translating it yields CASSLPRHLSGYTF.

The rearrangement joins TRBV27 to TRBJ2-3; perhaps TRBD2 as D (6 bases). The V and J ends lost 3 bases and 1 base respectively, with 8 bases between them. CDR3 length: 14 amino acids. The V gene's germline CDR1 is MNHEY and CDR2 SMNVEV (reference sequence). The DNA for the CDR3 is TGTGCCAGCAGTTTGTGGGAGGGCACAGATACGCAGTATTTT. Protein: CASSLWEGTDTQYF.

This chain uses TRBV30 with TRBJ2-1, with 10 bases lining up with TRBD1. Germline V gene data show CDR1 as GTSNPN and CDR2 as SVGIG (reference sequence). V was pared by 4 bases and J by 9 bases, with 12 bases of the junction left unmatched. This CDR3 has 15 amino acids. CDR3 loop: CAWTPGDRGRSEQFF. DNA of the CDR3: TGTGCCTGGACTCCGGGGGACAGGGGAAGAAGTGAGCAGTTCTTC.

The chain links TRBV9 to TRBJ1-3, with TRBD1 as a possible D gene (5 bases). Trimming left V 4 bases short and J 8 bases short, with 16 bases between. Germline values: CDR1 SGDLS, CDR2 YYNGEE. The CDR3 totals 14 residues. CDR3 residues: CASSTPQGSHTIYF. The CDR3 coding sequence is TGTGCCAGCAGCACCCCTCAGGGAAGCCACACCATATATTTT.

V is TRBV5-1 and J is TRBJ2-7; 9 nucleotides line up with TRBD1. This CDR3 has 16 residues. Germline CDR1 reads SGHRS; CDR2 reads YFSETQ. The V and J ends lost 6 bases and 5 bases, in that order; junction bases with no gene match: 15. The DNA for the CDR3 is TGCGCCAGCACCCGAGGCGATGGGGACAGGGAGAACGAGCAGTACTTC. Amino acid sequence: CASTRGDGDRENEQYF.

The chain uses TRBV7-9 and TRBJ1-4; TRBD1 is a possible D gene (5 bases). V dropped 1 base and J dropped 5 bases, with 11 bases sitting between them. This CDR3 has 15 amino acids. The germline CDR1 and CDR2 sequences are SEHNR and FQNEAQ (reference sequence). The CDR3, as DNA: TGTGCCAGCAGCTTAGGGGGCCCCGCCAATGAAAAACTGTTTTTT. Protein sequence: CASSLGGPANEKLFF. Based on the CDR3 plus reference TRBV7-9 and TRBJ1-4, the full variable domain is DTGVSQNPRHKITKRGQNVTFRCDPISEHNRLYWYRQTLGQGPEFLTYFQNEAQLEKSRLLSDRFSAERPKGSFSTLEIQRTEQGDSAMYLCASSLGGPANEKLFFGSGTQLSVL.

The table lists this clone with a few counts. The chain uses TRBV6-5 and TRBJ2-7; 9 bases are shared with TRBD1. CDR1 is MNHEY, CDR2 SVGAGI, per germline. J lost 1 base, V lost 7 bases, and 8 bases had no gene match. CDR3 size: 15 residues. This CDR3 reads CASTSPGTGSYEQYF. The CDR3 nucleotides read TGTGCCAGCACCTCCCCCGGGACAGGGTCCTACGAGCAGTACTTC.

The rearrangement links TRBV18 to TRBJ1-1; TRBD1 aligns across 9 bases. The length of the CDR3 is 14 residues. Germline CDR1 and CDR2: KGHSH and LQKENI. J was trimmed by 11 bases and V by 3 bases; bases with no gene match: 10. The CDR3 coding sequence is TGTGCCAGCTCACCTTTCGGGACAGGGTACGCGGCTTTCTTT. It yields the protein CASSPFGTGYAAFF.

The gene calls are TRBV7-2 and TRBJ1-2; weak D call: TRBD1 (5 bases). CDR3 length: 16 residues. Between the trimmed V and J ends, which lost 0 bases and 4 bases, there was a span of 15 bases. Germline CDR1 and CDR2: SGHTA and FQGNSA. The CDR3 DNA reads TGTGCCAGCAGCTTAGCCGGGACTATTAAATCCTATGGCTACACCTTC. It codes for CASSLAGTIKSYGYTF.

This clone was seen just once. The junction departs from the called germline gene at one end, perhaps through a read error. The chain has TRBV6-1 and TRBJ2-1; D is possibly TRBD1 (5 bases). Germline CDR1 is MNHNS and CDR2 is SASEGT. The CDR3 loop spans 11 amino acids. CDR3 region: CASSEGGRSIF. Here the CDR3 DNA reads TGTGCCAGCAGTGAAGGGGGCAGGTCGATCTTC.

The J gene is TRBJ1-5, the V gene TRBV19, with 10 bases aligning to TRBD1. With V trimmed by 6 bases and J by 6 bases, 5 bases remained unmatched. From germline, CDR1 is LNHDA and CDR2 SQIVND (reference sequence). There are 14 residues in the CDR3. The CDR3 sequence is CASSGTGVGQPQHF. CDR3 bases: TGTGCCAGTAGCGGGACAGGGGTTGGTCAGCCCCAGCATTTT.

This rearrangement joins TRBV30 to TRBJ2-7, with TRBD2 matching 10 bases. The V gene's germline CDR1 is GTSNPN and CDR2 SVGIG (reference sequence). CDR3 length: 14 residues. V gave up 3 bases and J gave up 0 bases; unmatched junction bases: 2. The CDR3 loop reads CAWSASGSSYEQYF. The CDR3 DNA reads TGTGCCTGGAGCGCTAGCGGGAGCTCCTACGAGCAGTACTTC. Full variable domain (remainder filled in from reference TRBV30 and TRBJ2-7): SQTIHQWPATLVQPVGSPLSLECTVEGTSNPNLYWYRQAAGRGLQLLFYSVGIGQISSEVPQNLSASRPQDRQFILSSKKLLLSDSGFYLCAWSASGSSYEQYFGPGTRLTVT.